This T cell receptor (beta chain) was captured by sequencing in a study of OX40 agonist ivuxolimab in advanced cancers. This clone was seen once. The investigators sampled blood at baseline, at cycle 4 day 1, and at cycle 7 day 1. Generated by immunoSEQ multiplex PCR, the TCRdb table keeps only in-frame clones and is missing some. The data show roughly 49,000 clones, about 80% seen once. The sequence came from an adult with an advanced solid tumor such as melanoma, head and neck, liver or kidney cancer. The sample in question was CD4+ or CD8+ T cells sorted from blood, obtained in a trial of the OX40 agonist ivuxolimab.

This CDR3 reads CASSTLTQTTDTQYF. The DNA for the CDR3 is TGCGCCAGCAGCACGCTGACCCAGACCACAGATACGCAGTATTTT. The V gene is TRBV4-3, the J gene TRBJ2-3; no definite D call. CDR1 LGHNA and CDR2 YSLEER come from the germline V gene. The ends were cut back, 5 bases at V and 2 bases at J, with 14 bases in the middle. CDR3 length equals 15 residues.